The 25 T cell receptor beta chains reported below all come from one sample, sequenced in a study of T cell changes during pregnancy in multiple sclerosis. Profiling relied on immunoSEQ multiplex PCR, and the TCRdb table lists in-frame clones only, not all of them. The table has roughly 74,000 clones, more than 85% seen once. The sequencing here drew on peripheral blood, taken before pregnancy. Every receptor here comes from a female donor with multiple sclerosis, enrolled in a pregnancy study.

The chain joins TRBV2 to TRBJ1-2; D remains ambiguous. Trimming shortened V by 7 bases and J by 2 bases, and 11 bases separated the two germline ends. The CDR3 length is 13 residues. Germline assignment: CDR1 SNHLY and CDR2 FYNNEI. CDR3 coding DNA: TGTGCCAGCAACCCCGACACGAACTATGGCTACACCTTC. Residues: CASNPDTNYGYTF.

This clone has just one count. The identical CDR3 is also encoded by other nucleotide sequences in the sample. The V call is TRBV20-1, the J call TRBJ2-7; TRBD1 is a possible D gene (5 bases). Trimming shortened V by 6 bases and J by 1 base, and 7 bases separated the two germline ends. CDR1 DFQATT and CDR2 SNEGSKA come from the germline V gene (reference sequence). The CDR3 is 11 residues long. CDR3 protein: CSARQSYEQYF. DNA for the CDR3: TGCAGTGCCAGACAGTCCTACGAGCAGTACTTC.

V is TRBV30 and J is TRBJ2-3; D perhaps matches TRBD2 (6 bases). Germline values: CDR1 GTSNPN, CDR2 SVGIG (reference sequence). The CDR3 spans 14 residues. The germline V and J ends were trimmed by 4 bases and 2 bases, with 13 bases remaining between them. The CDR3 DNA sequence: TGTGCCTGGACACAACCGGGAGCCACAGATACGCAGTATTTT. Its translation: CAWTQPGATDTQYF.

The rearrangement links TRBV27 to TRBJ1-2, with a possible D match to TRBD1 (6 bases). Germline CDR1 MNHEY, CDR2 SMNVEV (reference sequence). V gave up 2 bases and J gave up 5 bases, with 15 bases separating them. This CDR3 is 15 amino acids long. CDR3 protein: CASSLGRGASYGYTF. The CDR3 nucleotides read TGTGCCAGCAGTTTAGGTCGGGGGGCGAGTTATGGCTACACCTTC.

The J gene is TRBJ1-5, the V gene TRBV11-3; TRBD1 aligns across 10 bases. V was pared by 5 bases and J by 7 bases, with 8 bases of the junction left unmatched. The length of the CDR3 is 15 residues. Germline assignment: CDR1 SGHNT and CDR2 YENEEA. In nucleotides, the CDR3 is TGTGCCAGCAGCCCTAGGGGACAGGGGTCGCAGCCCCAGCATTTT. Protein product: CASSPRGQGSQPQHF.

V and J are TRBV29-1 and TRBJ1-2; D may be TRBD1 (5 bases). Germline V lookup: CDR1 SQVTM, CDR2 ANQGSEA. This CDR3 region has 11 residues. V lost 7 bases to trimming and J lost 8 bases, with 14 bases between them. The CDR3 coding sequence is TGCAGCGCACAGGCGATGAGAGGCTACACCTTC. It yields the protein CSAQAMRGYTF. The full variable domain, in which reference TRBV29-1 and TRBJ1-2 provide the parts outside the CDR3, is SAVISQKPSRDICQRGTSLTIQCQVDSQVTMMFWYRQQPGQSLTLIATANQGSEATYESGFVIDKFPISRPNLTFSTLTVSNMSPEDSSIYLCSAQAMRGYTFGSGTRLTVV.

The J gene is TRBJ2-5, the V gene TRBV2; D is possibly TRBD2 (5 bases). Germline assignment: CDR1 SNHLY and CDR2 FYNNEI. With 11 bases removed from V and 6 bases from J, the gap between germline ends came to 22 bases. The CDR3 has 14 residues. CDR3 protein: CACSSGSSGQTQYF. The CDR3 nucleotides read TGTGCCTGTTCCTCGGGGTCTTCCGGACAGACCCAGTACTTC.

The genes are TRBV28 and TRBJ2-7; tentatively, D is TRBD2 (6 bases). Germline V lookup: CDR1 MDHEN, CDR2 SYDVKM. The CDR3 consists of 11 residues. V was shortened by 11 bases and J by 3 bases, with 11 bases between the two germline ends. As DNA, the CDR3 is TGTGCCGTACGGGGGTTCTACGAGCAGTACTTC. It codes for CAVRGFYEQYF. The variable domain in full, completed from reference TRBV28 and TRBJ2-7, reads DVKVTQSSRYLVKRTGEKVFLECVQDMDHENMFWYRQDPGLGLRLIYFSYDVKMKEKGDIPEGYSVSREKKERFSLILESASTNQTSMYLCAVRGFYEQYFGPGTRLTVT.

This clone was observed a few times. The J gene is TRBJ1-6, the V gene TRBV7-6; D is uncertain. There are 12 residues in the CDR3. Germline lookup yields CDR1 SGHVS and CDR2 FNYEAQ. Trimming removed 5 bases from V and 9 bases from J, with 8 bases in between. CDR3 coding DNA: TGTGCCAGCAGCCCACTTACTTCACCCCTCCACTTT. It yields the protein CASSPLTSPLHF.

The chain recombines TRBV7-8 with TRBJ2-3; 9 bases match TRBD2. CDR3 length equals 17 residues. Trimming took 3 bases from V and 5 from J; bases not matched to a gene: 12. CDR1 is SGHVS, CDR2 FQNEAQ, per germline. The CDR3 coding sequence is TGTGCCAGCAGCTTGATTAGCGGGAGTAGGGTGCGAGATACGCAGTATTTT. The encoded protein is CASSLISGSRVRDTQYF.

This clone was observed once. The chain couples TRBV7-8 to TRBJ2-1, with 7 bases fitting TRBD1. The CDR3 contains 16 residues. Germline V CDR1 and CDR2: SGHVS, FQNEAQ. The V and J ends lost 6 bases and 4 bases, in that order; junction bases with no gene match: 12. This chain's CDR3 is CASSQMTGSLYNEQFF. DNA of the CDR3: TGTGCCAGCAGTCAAATGACAGGGTCACTTTACAATGAGCAGTTCTTC.

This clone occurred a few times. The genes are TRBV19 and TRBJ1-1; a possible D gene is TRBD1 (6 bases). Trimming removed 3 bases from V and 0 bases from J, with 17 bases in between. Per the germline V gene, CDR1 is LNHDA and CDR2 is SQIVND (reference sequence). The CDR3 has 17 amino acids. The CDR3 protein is CASSIYGTMDMNTEAFF. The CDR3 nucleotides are TGTGCCAGTAGTATTTACGGGACAATGGATATGAACACTGAAGCTTTCTTT.

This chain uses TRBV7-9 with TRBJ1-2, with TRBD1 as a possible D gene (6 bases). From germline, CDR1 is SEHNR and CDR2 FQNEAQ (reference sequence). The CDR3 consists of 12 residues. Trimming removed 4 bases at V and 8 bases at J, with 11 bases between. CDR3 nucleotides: TGTGCCAGCAGCTCATCAGGGGTAGGCTACACCTTC. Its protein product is CASSSSGVGYTF.

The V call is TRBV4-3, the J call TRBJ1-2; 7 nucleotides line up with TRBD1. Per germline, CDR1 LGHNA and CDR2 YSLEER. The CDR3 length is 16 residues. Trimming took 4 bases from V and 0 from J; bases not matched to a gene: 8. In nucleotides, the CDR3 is TGCGCCAGCAGCCCCGGGACAGATTATACTAACTATGGCTACACCTTC. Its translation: CASSPGTDYTNYGYTF.

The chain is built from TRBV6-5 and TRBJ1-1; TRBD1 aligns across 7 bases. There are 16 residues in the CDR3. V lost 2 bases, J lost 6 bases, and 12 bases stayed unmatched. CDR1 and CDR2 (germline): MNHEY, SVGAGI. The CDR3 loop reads CASSYTWTGLNPEAFF. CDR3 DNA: TGTGCCAGCAGTTACACCTGGACAGGTTTAAATCCTGAAGCTTTCTTT.

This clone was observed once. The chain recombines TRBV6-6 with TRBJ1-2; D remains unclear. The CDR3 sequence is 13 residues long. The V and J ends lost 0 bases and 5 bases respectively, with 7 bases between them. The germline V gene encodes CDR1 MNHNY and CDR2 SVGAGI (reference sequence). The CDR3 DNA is TGTGCCAGCAGTTACTCGGCACATTATGGCTACACCTTC. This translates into CASSYSAHYGYTF.

CDR3: CASSLGAGGTYNEQFF. The CDR3 region has the DNA TGTGCCAGCAGCTTAGGAGCGGGGGGCACCTACAATGAGCAGTTCTTC. V usage is TRBV7-7 and J usage is TRBJ2-1, with 9 bases lining up with TRBD2. CDR1 SSHAT and CDR2 FNYEAQ come from the germline V gene (reference sequence). This CDR3 region has 16 residues. V lost 1 base to trimming and J lost 2 bases; unmatched junction nucleotides: 3.

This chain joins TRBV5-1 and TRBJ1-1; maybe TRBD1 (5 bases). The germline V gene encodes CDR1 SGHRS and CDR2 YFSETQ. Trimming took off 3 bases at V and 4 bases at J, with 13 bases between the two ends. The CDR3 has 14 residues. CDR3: CASSWGGGGTEAFF. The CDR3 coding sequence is TGCGCCAGCAGCTGGGGGGGAGGAGGCACTGAAGCTTTCTTT. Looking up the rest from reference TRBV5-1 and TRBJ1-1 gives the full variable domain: KAGVTQTPRYLIKTRGQQVTLSCSPISGHRSVSWYQQTPGQGLQFLFEYFSETQRNKGNFPGRFSGRQFSNSRSEMNVSTLELGDSALYLCASSWGGGGTEAFFGQGTRLTVV.

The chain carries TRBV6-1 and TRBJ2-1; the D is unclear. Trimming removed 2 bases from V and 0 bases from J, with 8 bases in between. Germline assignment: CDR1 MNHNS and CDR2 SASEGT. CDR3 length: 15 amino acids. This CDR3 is CASSEQVGSYNEQFF. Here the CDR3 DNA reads TGTGCCAGCAGTGAACAGGTGGGCTCCTACAATGAGCAGTTCTTC.

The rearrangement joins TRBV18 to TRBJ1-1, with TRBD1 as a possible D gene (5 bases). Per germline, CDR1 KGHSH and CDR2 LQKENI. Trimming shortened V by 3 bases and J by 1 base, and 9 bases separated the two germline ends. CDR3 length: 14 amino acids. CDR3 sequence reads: CASSPRGPNTEAFF. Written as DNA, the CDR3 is TGTGCCAGCTCACCTAGGGGTCCGAACACTGAAGCTTTCTTT.

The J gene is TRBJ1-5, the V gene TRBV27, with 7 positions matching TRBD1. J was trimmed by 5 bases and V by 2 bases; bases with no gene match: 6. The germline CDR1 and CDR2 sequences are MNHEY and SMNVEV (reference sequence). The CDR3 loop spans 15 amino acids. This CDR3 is CASSLKGALYQPQHF. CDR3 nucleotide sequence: TGTGCCAGCAGTTTAAAGGGGGCCCTTTATCAGCCCCAGCATTTT.

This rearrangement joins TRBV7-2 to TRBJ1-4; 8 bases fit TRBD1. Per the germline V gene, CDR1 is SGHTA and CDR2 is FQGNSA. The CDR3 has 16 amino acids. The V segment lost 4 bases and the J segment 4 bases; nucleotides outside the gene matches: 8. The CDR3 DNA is TGTGCCAGCAGCTGGGGGATACAGGGGGGTAATGAAAAACTGTTTTTT. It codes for CASSWGIQGGNEKLFF.

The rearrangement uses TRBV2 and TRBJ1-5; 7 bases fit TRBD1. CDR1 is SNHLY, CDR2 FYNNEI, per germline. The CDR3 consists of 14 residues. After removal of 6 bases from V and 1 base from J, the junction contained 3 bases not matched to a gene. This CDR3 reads CASSDRVSNQPQHF. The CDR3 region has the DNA TGTGCCAGCAGCGACAGGGTGAGCAATCAGCCCCAGCATTTT.

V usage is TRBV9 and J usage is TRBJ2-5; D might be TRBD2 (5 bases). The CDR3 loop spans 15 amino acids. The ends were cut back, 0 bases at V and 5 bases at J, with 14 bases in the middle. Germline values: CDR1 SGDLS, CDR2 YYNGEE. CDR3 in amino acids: CASSVGASWVETQYF. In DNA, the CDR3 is TGTGCCAGCAGCGTAGGGGCTAGCTGGGTGGAGACCCAGTACTTC.

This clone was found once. The CDR3 spells CASSLRGGLDYEQYF. In DNA form, the CDR3 reads TGTGCCAGCAGCTTAAGGGGGGGCTTAGACTACGAGCAGTACTTC. The chain has TRBV7-3 and TRBJ2-7; tentatively, D is TRBD2 (7 bases). The CDR3 loop spans 15 amino acids. The germline gives CDR1 SGHTA, CDR2 FQGTGA. V dropped 1 base and J dropped 3 bases, with 13 bases sitting between them. The full variable domain, in which reference TRBV7-3 and TRBJ2-7 provide the parts outside the CDR3, is GAGVSQTPSNKVTEKGKYVELRCDPISGHTALYWYRQSLGQGPEFLIYFQGTGAADDSGLPNDRFFAVRPEGSVSTLKIQRTERGDSAVYLCASSLRGGLDYEQYFGPGTRLTVT.